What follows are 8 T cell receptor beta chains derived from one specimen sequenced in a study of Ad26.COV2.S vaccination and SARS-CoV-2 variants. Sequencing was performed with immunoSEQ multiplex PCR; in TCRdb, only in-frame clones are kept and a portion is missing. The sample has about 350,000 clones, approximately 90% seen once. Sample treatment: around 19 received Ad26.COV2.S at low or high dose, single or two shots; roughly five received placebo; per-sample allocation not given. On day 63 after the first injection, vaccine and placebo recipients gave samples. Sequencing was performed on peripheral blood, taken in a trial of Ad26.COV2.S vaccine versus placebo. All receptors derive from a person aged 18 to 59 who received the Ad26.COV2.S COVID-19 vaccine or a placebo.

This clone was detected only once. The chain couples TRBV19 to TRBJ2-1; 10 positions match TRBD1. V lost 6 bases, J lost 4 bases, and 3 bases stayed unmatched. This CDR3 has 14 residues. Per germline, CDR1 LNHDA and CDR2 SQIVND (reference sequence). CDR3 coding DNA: TGTGCCAGTAGGGGGACAGGGGCTTACAATGAGCAGTTCTTC. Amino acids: CASRGTGAYNEQFF.

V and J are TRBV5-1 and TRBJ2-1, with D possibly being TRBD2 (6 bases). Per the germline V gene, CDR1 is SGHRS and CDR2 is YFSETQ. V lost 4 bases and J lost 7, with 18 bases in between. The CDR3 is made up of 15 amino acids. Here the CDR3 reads CASSPPTGVLNEQFF. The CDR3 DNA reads TGCGCCAGCAGCCCCCCGACGGGAGTATTAAATGAGCAGTTCTTC.

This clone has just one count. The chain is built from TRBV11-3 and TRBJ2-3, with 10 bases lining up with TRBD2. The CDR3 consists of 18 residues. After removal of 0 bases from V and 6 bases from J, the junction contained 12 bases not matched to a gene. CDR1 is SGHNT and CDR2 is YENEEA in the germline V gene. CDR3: CASSLEGSSGGPRDTQYF. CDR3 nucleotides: TGTGCCAGCAGCTTAGAGGGATCTAGCGGGGGCCCGAGGGATACGCAGTATTTT.

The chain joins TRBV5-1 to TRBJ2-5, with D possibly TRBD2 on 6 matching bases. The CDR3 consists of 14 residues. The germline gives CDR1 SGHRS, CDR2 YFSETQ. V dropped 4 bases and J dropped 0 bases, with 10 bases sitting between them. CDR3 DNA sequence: TGCGCCAGCAGCCTTAGCGGATACCAAGAGACCCAGTACTTC. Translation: CASSLSGYQETQYF.

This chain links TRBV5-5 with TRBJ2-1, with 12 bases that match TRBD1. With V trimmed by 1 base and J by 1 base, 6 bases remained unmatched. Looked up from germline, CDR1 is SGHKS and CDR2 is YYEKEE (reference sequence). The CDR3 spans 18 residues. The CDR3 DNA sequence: TGTGCCAGCAGCTTGAGGGACAGGGGGCTTGGGTCCTACAATGAGCAGTTCTTC. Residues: CASSLRDRGLGSYNEQFF.

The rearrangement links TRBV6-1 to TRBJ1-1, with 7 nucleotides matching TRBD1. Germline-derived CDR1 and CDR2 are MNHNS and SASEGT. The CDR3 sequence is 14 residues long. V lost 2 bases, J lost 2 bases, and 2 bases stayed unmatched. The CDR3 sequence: CASSEYRGNTEAFF. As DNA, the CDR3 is TGTGCCAGCAGTGAATACAGGGGAAACACTGAAGCTTTCTTT.

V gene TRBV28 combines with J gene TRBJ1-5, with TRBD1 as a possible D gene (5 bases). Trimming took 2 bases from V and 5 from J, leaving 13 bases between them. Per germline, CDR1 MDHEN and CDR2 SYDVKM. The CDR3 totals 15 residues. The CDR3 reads CASSLPRVGYQPQHF. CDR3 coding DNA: TGTGCCAGCAGTTTACCCAGGGTGGGGTATCAGCCCCAGCATTTT.

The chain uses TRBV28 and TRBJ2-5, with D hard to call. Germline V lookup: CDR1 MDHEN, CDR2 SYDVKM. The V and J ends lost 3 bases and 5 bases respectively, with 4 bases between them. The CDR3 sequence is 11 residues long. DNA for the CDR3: TGTGCCAGCAGTTTTCGGGAGACCCAGTACTTC. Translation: CASSFRETQYF. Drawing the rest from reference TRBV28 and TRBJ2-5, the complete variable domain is DVKVTQSSRYLVKRTGEKVFLECVQDMDHENMFWYRQDPGLGLRLIYFSYDVKMKEKGDIPEGYSVSREKKERFSLILESASTNQTSMYLCASSFRETQYFGPGTRLLVL.